Following are 22 T cell receptor beta chains from one sample sequenced in a study of tumor and adjacent non-tumor tissue in lung cancer. The template was RNA from unsorted bulk tissue. TCRbeta libraries were built with three rounds of nested PCR, modified from ARM-PCR. MiXCR was run by TCRdb on the multiplex PCR reads, yielding one entry per CDR3 protein. Here the sample spans 95,000 to 150,000 distinct CDR3 sequences, about 66% being singletons. The sequenced material came from lung tumor tissue. These receptors all stem from a young man with non-small cell lung cancer.

This clonotype showed up many times. The chain has TRBV29-1 and TRBJ2-5, with 7 bases lining up with TRBD2. Germline values: CDR1 SQVTM, CDR2 ANQGSEA. There are 13 residues in the CDR3. V lost 3 bases, J lost 3 bases, and 4 bases stayed unmatched. In DNA, the CDR3 is TGCAGCGTTGAGAAAGGACTAGAAGAGACCCAGTACTTC. Translation: CSVEKGLEETQYF. The full variable domain, completed using reference TRBV29-1 and TRBJ2-5, is SAVISQKPSRDICQRGTSLTIQCQVDSQVTMMFWYRQQPGQSLTLIATANQGSEATYESGFVIDKFPISRPNLTFSTLTVSNMSPEDSSIYLCSVEKGLEETQYFGPGTRLLVL.

This clonotype was observed many times. The chain recombines TRBV20-1 with TRBJ2-3; TRBD2 might be the D (6 bases). Trimming stripped 7 bases from V and 1 base from J, with 15 bases between. CDR1 is DFQATT and CDR2 is SNEGSKA in the germline V gene (reference sequence). The CDR3 extends over 14 amino acids. The CDR3 protein is CSVATPGGTDTQYF. The CDR3 nucleotides read TGCAGTGTCGCCACTCCGGGGGGCACAGATACGCAGTATTTT.

There are a few counts of this clonotype. The CDR3 DNA is TGTGCCAGCAGTTTTTTGTCAGGGAGGCGTGAGCAGTTCTTC. It specifies CASSFLSGRREQFF. The V and J genes are TRBV12-3 or TRBV12-4 and TRBJ2-1; possible D gene TRBD2, 6 bases. The length of the CDR3 is 14 residues. V lost 3 bases and J 9 bases, leaving 15 bases between the germline ends.

In the case of this clonotype: The CDR3 does not close with the conserved phenylalanine or tryptophan, likely indicating a read error. The chain links TRBV20-1 to TRBJ1-1; 7 bases are a match to TRBD1. CDR1 DFQATT and CDR2 SNEGSKA come from the germline V gene (reference sequence). The CDR3 contains 12 residues. The CDR3 DNA reads TGCAATGACCCTCTGACAGGGAGTGAAGCTTTCTCT. Residues: CNDPLTGSEAFS.

This clonotype was seen at least ten times. V is TRBV20-1 and J is TRBJ1-1, with D unresolved. Trimming shortened V by 3 bases and J by 3 bases, and 5 bases separated the two germline ends. CDR1 and CDR2 from the germline V gene are DFQATT and SNEGSKA (reference sequence). This CDR3 is built from 11 residues. The CDR3 region is CSASRDTEAFF. The CDR3 DNA follows: TGCAGTGCTAGCCGGGACACTGAAGCTTTCTTT.

Note on this clonotype: One end of the junction does not line up with germline, which may come from a read error. The chain is built from TRBV12-3 or TRBV12-4 and TRBJ2-5; TRBD2 matches at 7 bases. This CDR3 is 16 amino acids long. CDR3 in amino acids: CVSSEPWSSGQETQYF. The CDR3 bases are TGTGTCAGCAGCGAACCCTGGTCTAGCGGCCAAGAGACCCAGTACTTC.

About this clonotype: This may be a read error, as it is one base from a much larger clone. V is TRBV5-4 and J is TRBJ2-1; 9 bases are shared with TRBD1. With V trimmed by 2 bases and J by 6 bases, 6 bases remained unmatched. The CDR3 covers 15 residues. The germline gives CDR1 SGHNT, CDR2 YYREEE (reference sequence). CDR3 sequence: CASSLRTGEVNEQFF. The CDR3 bases are TGTGCCAGCAGCTTAAGGACAGGGGAGGTCAATGAGCAGTTCTTC. The variable domain in full, completed from reference TRBV5-4 and TRBJ2-1, reads ETGVTQSPTHLIKTRGQQVTLRCSSQSGHNTVSWYQQALGQGPQFIFQYYREEENGRGNFPPRFSGLQFPNYSSELNVNALELDDSALYLCASSLRTGEVNEQFFGPGTRLTVL.

The chain has TRBV20-1 and TRBJ2-1, with TRBD2 as a possible D gene (6 bases). V was cut by 5 bases and J by 5 bases, with 22 bases left in between. CDR1 DFQATT and CDR2 SNEGSKA come from the germline V gene (reference sequence). The CDR3 contains 16 residues. CDR3 region: CSAGGPTRGMHNEQFF. CDR3 in DNA: TGCAGTGCTGGGGGACCGACTCGCGGGATGCACAATGAGCAGTTCTTC.

Regarding this clonotype: This could be a read error, since a much larger clone is one nucleotide away. The chain combines TRBV10-2 with TRBJ2-7, with 7 nucleotides matching TRBD1. CDR3 length: 15 residues. V shed 5 bases and J 6 bases; nucleotides not matched to a gene: 13. The germline V gene encodes CDR1 WSHSY and CDR2 SAAADI. CDR3 sequence (DNA): TGCGCCAGCAGTTCATCCGGGACAGAGACCTGCGAGCAGTACTTC. Translated: CASSSSGTETCEQYF.

This clonotype was counted only a few times. Germline is not matched at one junction end, which may reflect a read error. The chain joins TRBV4-1 to TRBJ1-2, with D possibly TRBD1 on 5 matching bases. Germline loops: CDR1 MGHRA, CDR2 YSYEKL. This CDR3 region has 14 residues. The CDR3 protein is CASSYGTFNYGYAF. The CDR3 DNA reads TGCGCCAGCAGCTACGGGACGTTTAACTATGGCTACGCCTTC.

Regarding this clonotype: The junction departs from germline at one end; a sequencing error may be responsible. This chain joins TRBV4-2 and TRBJ2-3; possibly TRBD1 for D (5 bases). Looked up from germline, CDR1 is LGHNA and CDR2 is YNFKEQ. The CDR3 loop spans 16 amino acids. CDR3 amino acids: CASSQVGGARPDTHYF. The CDR3 DNA reads as TGTGCCAGCAGCCAAGTCGGTGGGGCGCGACCAGATACGCACTATTTT.

The J gene is TRBJ1-1, the V gene TRBV10-3; D may be TRBD1 (5 bases). There are 14 residues in the CDR3. The V gene's germline CDR1 is ENHRY and CDR2 SYGVKD. Trimming cost V 8 bases and J 2 bases, with 15 bases left between them. CDR3 in DNA: TGTGCCATCCGCACGGGGCGGCGAAACACTGAAGCTTTCTTT. This encodes CAIRTGRRNTEAFF.

V gene TRBV20-1 combines with J gene TRBJ1-3; 7 nucleotides line up with TRBD1. The CDR3 runs 15 residues. The J segment lost 5 bases and the V segment lost 0 bases, leaving 7 bases of the junction unmatched. Germline lookup yields CDR1 DFQATT and CDR2 SNEGSKA (reference sequence). The CDR3 here is CSAREETGLRNTIYF. CDR3 DNA sequence: TGCAGTGCTAGAGAGGAGACAGGGCTTAGAAACACCATATATTTT.

As to this clonotype: At one end the junction does not follow the germline gene, possibly because of a read error. This chain uses TRBV6-1 with TRBJ2-1; no clear D. The CDR3 runs to 14 residues. Germline assignment: CDR1 MNHNS and CDR2 SASEGT. CDR3 DNA sequence: TGTGCCACACTACAGCAGCCCAATGGGAATGATCAGTTCTTC. As protein: CATLQQPNGNDQFF.

Comment on this clonotype: One junction end disagrees with the germline gene, perhaps due to a read error. This rearrangement joins TRBV20-1 to TRBJ2-2, with a tentative D call TRBD2 (5 bases). The CDR3 has 13 residues. Germline V CDR1 and CDR2: DFQATT, SNEGSKA (reference sequence). CDR3 DNA sequence: TGCAGTGCTAGCGGTCAGCCGACCGGGGTGCTGTTTTTT. It encodes CSASGQPTGVLFF.

This clonotype was recorded many times. The chain joins TRBV12-3 or TRBV12-4 to TRBJ2-1; 8 bases match TRBD2. J was trimmed by 15 bases and V by 3 bases; bases with no gene match: 7. The CDR3 runs to 12 residues. The CDR3 region is CASSFRGGLPFF. The DNA for the CDR3 is TGTGCCAGCAGTTTTCGGGGGGGGCTCCCGTTCTTC.

In this sample, this clonotype turned up once. The chain carries TRBV20-1 and TRBJ2-7; D unresolved. Germline CDR1 and CDR2: DFQATT and SNEGSKA (reference sequence). Trimming removed 8 bases at V and 2 bases at J, with 13 bases between. This CDR3 contains 12 residues. The CDR3 reads CSTSIVAYEQYF. The CDR3 region has the DNA TGCAGTACTTCGATCGTAGCCTACGAGCAGTACTTC.

This chain uses TRBV7-9 with TRBJ2-1; tentative D call: TRBD2 (5 bases). Germline V gene lookup returns CDR1 SEHNR and CDR2 FQNEAQ (reference sequence). The CDR3 has 14 residues. The V gene lost 5 bases and the J gene lost 0 bases, with 8 bases spanning the gap. CDR3 sequence reads: CASSVSGSYNEQFF. The CDR3 DNA reads TGTGCCAGCAGCGTGAGCGGCTCCTACAATGAGCAGTTCTTC.

V is TRBV6-5 and J is TRBJ2-1; 7 nucleotides align to TRBD1. V dropped 5 bases and J dropped 15; count of bases not matched to a gene: 10. CDR3 length: 12 amino acids. The V gene's germline CDR1 is MNHEY and CDR2 SVGAGI. The CDR3 region is CASSIGQAQLFF. The CDR3 DNA sequence: TGTGCCAGCAGTATAGGACAGGCCCAGTTGTTCTTC.

A note on this clonotype: A read error may be the cause here, since a much bigger clone is one base away. The CDR3 protein is CASTYLQGSALHF. The DNA for the CDR3 is TGTGCCAGCACTTACTTACAGGGGTCGGCCCTCCACTTT. This chain uses TRBV6-5 with TRBJ1-6; 7 bases are a match to TRBD1. The CDR3 loop spans 13 amino acids. The germline V gene encodes CDR1 MNHEY and CDR2 SVGAGI.

Remarks on this clonotype: Since a much larger clone is just one base distant, this may be a read error. This chain connects TRBV7-3 to TRBJ2-6, with TRBD1 identical over 8 bases. This CDR3 is built from 16 residues. Germline values: CDR1 SGHTA, CDR2 FQGTGA. Here the CDR3 DNA reads TGTGCCAGCAGCTTACAGGGGGCTGCTGGGGCCAGCGTCCTGACTTTC. This encodes CASSLQGAAGASVLTF.

This chain links TRBV14 with TRBJ2-1; tentative D call: TRBD2 (5 bases). Germline V gives CDR1 SGHDN, CDR2 FVKESK. The CDR3 covers 15 residues. Trimming removed 2 bases from V and 5 bases from J, with 13 bases in between. The DNA for the CDR3 is TGTGCCAGCAGCCAAATCGGGGTAGTTGACAATGAGCAGTTCTTC. As protein: CASSQIGVVDNEQFF.